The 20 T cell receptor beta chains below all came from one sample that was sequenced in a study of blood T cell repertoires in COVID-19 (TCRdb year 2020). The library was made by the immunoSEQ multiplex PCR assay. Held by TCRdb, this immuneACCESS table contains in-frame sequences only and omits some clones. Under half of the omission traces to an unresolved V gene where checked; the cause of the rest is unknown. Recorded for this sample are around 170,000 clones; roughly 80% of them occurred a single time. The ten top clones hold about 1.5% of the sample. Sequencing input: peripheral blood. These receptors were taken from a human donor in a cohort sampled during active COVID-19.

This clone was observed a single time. CDR3 in DNA: TGTGCCAGCAGCCTCCCTCGGACAGGGCTAAGAAATTCACCCCTCCACTTT. Translation gives CASSLPRTGLRNSPLHF. The chain uses TRBV21-1 and TRBJ1-6; TRBD1, as called in the table, went unchecked against the DNA. TRBV21-1 is an annotated pseudogene. CDR3 size: 17 residues.

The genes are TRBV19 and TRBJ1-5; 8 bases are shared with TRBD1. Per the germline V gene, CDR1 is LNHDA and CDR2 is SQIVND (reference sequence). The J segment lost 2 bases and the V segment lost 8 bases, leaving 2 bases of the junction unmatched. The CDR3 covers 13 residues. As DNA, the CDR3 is TGTGCCAGTGGACAGGGAGGCAATCAGCCCCAGCATTTT. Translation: CASGQGGNQPQHF.

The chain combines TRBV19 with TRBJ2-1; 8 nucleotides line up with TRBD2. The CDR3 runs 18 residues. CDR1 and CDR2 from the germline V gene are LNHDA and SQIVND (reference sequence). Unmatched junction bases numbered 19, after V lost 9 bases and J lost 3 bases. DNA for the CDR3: TGTGCCAGCACCAACCTAGCGGGCGGAGCGAAAGGCTACAATGAGCAGTTCTTC. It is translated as CASTNLAGGAKGYNEQFF.

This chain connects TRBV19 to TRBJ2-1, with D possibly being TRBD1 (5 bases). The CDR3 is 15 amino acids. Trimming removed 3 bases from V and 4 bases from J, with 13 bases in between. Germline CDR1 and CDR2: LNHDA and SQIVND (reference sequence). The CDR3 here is CASSIGAGLYNEQFF. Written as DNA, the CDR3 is TGTGCCAGTAGTATTGGGGCAGGCCTTTACAATGAGCAGTTCTTC.

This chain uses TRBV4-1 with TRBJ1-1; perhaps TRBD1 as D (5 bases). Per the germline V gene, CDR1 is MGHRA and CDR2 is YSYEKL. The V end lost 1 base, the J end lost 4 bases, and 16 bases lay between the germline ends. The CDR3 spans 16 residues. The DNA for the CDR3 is TGCGCCAGCAGCCAAGTTTTAGGGGCCCGTGGCACTGAAGCTTTCTTT. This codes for CASSQVLGARGTEAFF.

CDR3 amino acids: CASSSTNGPGGTQYF. In DNA, the CDR3 is TGTGCCAGCAGCTCCACAAACGGCCCCGGCGGTACGCAGTATTTT. This chain uses TRBV11-2 with TRBJ2-3, with D unresolved. The V gene lost 4 bases and the J gene lost 8 bases, with 19 bases spanning the gap. The CDR3 totals 15 residues. The V gene's germline CDR1 is SGHAT and CDR2 FQNNGV.

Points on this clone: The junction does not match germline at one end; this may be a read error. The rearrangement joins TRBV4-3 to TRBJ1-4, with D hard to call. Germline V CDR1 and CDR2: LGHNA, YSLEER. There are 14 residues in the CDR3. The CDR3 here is CASSQGEVNGKLFF. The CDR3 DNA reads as TGCGCCAGCAGCCAAGGAGAAGTGAATGGAAAACTGTTTTTT.

CDR3 in amino acids: CASSQASGQGAHEQYF. The CDR3 DNA reads TGTGCCAGCAGCCAAGCTTCGGGACAGGGGGCCCACGAGCAGTACTTC. The chain couples TRBV3-1 (or the pseudogene TRBV3-2) to TRBJ2-7; 12 bases map to TRBD1. Germline CDR1 is LGHDT and CDR2 is YNNKEL (reference sequence). CDR3 length: 16 amino acids. With V trimmed by 1 base and J by 5 bases, 6 bases remained unmatched.

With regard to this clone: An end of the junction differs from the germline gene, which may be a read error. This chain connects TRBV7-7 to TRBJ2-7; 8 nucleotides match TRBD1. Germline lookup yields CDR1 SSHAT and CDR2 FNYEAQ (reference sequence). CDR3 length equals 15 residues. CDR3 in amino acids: CASSLGAGQVYEQYF. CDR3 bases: TGTGCTAGCAGCTTAGGGGCGGGACAGGTCTACGAGCAGTACTTC.

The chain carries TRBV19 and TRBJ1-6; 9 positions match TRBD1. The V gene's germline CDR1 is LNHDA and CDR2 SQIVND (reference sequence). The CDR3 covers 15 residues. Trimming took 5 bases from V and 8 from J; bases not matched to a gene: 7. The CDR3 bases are TGTGCCAGTAGTTCTGACAGGGGGGGGTATTCACCCCTCCACTTT. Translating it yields CASSSDRGGYSPLHF.

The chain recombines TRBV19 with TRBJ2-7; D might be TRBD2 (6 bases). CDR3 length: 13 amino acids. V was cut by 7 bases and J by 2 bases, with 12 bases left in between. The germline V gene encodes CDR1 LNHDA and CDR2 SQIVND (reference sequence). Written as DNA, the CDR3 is TGTGCCAGTACGGAGGGCCTAACCTACGAGCAGTACTTC. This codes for CASTEGLTYEQYF.

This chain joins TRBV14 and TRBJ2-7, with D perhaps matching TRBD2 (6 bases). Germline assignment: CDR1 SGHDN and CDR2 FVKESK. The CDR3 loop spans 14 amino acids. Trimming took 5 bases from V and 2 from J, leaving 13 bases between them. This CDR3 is CASSTTRGAYEQYF. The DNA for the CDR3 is TGTGCCAGCAGCACAACACGCGGGGCCTACGAGCAGTACTTC. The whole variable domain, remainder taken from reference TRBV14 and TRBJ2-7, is EAGVTQFPSHSVIEKGQTVTLRCDPISGHDNLYWYRRVMGKEIKFLLHFVKESKQDESGMPNNRFLAERTGGTYSTLKVQPAELEDSGVYFCASSTTRGAYEQYFGPGTRLTVT.

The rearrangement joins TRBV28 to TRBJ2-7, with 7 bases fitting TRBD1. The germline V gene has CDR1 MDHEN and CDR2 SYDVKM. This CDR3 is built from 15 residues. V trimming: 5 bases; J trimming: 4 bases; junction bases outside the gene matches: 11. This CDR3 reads CASSPRISGGYEQYF. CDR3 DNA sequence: TGTGCCAGCAGTCCAAGGATTTCAGGGGGTTACGAGCAGTACTTC. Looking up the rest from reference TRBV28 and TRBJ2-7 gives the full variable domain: DVKVTQSSRYLVKRTGEKVFLECVQDMDHENMFWYRQDPGLGLRLIYFSYDVKMKEKGDIPEGYSVSREKKERFSLILESASTNQTSMYLCASSPRISGGYEQYFGPGTRLTVT.

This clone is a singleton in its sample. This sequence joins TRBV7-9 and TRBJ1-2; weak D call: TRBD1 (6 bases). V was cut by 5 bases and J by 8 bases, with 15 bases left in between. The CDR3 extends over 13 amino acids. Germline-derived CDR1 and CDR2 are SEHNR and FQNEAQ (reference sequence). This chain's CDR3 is CASSPRQDSGYTF. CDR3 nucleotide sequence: TGTGCCAGCAGCCCCAGACAGGACAGCGGCTACACCTTC.

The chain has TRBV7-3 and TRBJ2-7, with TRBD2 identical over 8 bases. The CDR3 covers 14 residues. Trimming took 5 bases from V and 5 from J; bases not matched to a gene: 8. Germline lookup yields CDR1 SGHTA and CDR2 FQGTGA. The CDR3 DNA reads TGTGCCAGCAGCCCGGGGGGGCCGTTCCACGAGCAGTACTTC. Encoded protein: CASSPGGPFHEQYF.

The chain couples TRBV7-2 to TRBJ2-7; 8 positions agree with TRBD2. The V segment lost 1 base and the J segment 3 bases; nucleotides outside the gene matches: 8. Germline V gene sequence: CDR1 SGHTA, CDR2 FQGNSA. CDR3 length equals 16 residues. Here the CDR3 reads CASSLGAPGLGYEQYF. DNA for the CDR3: TGTGCCAGCAGCTTAGGGGCCCCGGGACTAGGCTACGAGCAGTACTTC.

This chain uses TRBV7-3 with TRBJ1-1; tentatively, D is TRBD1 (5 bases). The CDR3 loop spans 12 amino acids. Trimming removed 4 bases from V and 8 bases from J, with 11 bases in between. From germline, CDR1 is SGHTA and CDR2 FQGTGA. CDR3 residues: CASSSGGKEAFF. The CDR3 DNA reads TGTGCCAGCAGCTCGGGGGGGAAAGAAGCTTTCTTT.

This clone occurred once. CDR3 nucleotides: TGTGCCAGCAGCGTAGAGCGTGGGGCATCCAATAATTCACCCCTCCACTTT. The encoded protein is CASSVERGASNNSPLHF. The gene calls are TRBV9 and TRBJ1-6; tentatively, D is TRBD1 (5 bases). Trimming pared 0 bases from V and 5 bases from J, leaving 15 bases between. The V gene's germline CDR1 is SGDLS and CDR2 YYNGEE. The CDR3 sequence is 17 residues long.

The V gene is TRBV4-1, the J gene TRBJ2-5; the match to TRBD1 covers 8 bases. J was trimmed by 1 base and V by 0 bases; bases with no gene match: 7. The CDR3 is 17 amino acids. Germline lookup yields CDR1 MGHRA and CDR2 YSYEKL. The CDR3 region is CASSQEGQGRPQETQYF. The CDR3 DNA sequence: TGCGCCAGCAGCCAAGAAGGACAGGGACGCCCCCAAGAGACCCAGTACTTC.

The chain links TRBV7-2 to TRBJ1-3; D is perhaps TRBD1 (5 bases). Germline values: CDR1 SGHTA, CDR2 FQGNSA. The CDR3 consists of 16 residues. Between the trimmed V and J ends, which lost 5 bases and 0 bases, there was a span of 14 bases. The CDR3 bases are TGTGCCAGCAGCCTGGGGCCACCCGGCTCTGGAAACACCATATATTTT. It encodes CASSLGPPGSGNTIYF.